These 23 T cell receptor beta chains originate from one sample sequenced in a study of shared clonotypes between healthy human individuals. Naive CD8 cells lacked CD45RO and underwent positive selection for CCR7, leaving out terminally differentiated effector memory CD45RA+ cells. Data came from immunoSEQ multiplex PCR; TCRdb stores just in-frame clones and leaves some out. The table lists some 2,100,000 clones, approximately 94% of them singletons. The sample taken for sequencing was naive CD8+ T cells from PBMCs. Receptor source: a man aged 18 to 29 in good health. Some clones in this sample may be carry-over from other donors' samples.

The CDR3 DNA reads as TGTGCCACCAGCACCGGGGGGGCAGGGCGGAAGAACAATCAGCCCCAGCATTTT. The encoded protein is CATSTGGAGRKNNQPQHF. The V and J genes are TRBV15 and TRBJ1-5; D perhaps matches TRBD1 (6 bases). CDR1 LNHNV and CDR2 YYDKDF come from the germline V gene (reference sequence). The CDR3 runs 18 residues. Trimming cost V 4 bases and J 3 bases, with 22 bases left between them.

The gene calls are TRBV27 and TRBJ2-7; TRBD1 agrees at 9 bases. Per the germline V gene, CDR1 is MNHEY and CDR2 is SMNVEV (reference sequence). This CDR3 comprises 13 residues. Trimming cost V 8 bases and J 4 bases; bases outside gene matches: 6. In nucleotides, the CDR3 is TGTGCCAGCGGACGGACAGGGGCTTACGAGCAGTACTTC. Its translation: CASGRTGAYEQYF.

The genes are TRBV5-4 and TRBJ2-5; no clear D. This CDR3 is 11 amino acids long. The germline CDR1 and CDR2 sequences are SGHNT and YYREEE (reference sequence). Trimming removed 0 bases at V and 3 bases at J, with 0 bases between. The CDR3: CASSLEETQYF. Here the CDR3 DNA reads TGTGCCAGCAGCTTGGAAGAGACCCAGTACTTC.

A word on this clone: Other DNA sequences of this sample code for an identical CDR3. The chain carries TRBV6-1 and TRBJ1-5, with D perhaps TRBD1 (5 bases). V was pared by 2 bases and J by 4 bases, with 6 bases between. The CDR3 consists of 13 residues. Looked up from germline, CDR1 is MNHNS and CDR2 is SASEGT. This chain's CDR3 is CASSEWGNQPQHF. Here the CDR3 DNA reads TGTGCCAGCAGTGAATGGGGGAATCAGCCCCAGCATTTT.

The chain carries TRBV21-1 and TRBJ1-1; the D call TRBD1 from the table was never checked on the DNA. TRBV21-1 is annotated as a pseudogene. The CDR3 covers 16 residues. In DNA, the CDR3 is TGTGCCAGCAGCAAATGGCCCGTTGGTGGGAACACTGAAGCTTTCTTT. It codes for CASSKWPVGGNTEAFF.

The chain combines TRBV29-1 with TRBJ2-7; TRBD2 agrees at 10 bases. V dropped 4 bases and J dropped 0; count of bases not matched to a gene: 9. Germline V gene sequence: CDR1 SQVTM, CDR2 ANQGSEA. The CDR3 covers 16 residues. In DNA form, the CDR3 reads TGCAGCGTTGTTGGGACTAGCGAACGATACTCCTACGAGCAGTACTTC. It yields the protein CSVVGTSERYSYEQYF.

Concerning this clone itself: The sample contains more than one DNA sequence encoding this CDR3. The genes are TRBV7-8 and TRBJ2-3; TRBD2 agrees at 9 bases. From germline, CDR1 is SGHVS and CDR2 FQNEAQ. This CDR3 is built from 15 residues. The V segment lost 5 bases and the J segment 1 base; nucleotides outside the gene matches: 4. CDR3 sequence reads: CASSGLAGGTDTQYF. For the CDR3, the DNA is TGTGCCAGCAGCGGTTTAGCGGGAGGCACAGATACGCAGTATTTT. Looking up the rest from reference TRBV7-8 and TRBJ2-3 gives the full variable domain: GAGVSQSPRYKVAKRGQDVALRCDPISGHVSLFWYQQALGQGPEFLTYFQNEAQLDKSGLPSDRFFAERPEGSVSTLKIQRTQQEDSAVYLCASSGLAGGTDTQYFGPGTRLTVL.

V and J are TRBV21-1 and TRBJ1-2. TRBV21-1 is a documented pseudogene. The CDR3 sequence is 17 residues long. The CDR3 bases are TGTGCCAGCAGCTCACAGTATATGGGAGATAGTAACTATGGCTACACCTTC. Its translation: CASSSQYMGDSNYGYTF.

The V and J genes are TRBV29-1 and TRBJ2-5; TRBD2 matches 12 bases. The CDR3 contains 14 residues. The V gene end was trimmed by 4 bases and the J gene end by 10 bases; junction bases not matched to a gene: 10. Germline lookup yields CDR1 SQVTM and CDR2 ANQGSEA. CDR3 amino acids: CSVAGLAGNRDQYF. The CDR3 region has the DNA TGCAGCGTTGCAGGACTAGCGGGGAATCGAGACCAGTACTTC.

This chain's CDR3 is CASSLDPTKSSDEQYF. The CDR3 region has the DNA TGTGCCAGCAGCTTGGACCCAACCAAGAGTTCCGACGAGCAGTACTTC. V gene TRBV5-4 combines with J gene TRBJ2-7, with D uncertain. Germline-derived CDR1 and CDR2 are SGHNT and YYREEE (reference sequence). The CDR3 is 16 residues long. With 0 bases removed from V and 5 bases from J, the gap between germline ends came to 18 bases.

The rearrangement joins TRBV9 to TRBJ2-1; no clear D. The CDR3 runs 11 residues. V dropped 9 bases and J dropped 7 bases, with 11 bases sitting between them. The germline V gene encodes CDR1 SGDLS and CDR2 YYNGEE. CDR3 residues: CATSAGNEQFF. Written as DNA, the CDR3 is TGTGCCACATCGGCCGGGAATGAGCAGTTCTTC.

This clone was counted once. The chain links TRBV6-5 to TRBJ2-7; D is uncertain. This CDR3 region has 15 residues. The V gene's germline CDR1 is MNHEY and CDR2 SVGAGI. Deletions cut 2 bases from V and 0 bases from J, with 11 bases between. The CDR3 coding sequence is TGTGCCAGCAGTTACGGCCCGGAAAGCTCCTACGAGCAGTACTTC. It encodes CASSYGPESSYEQYF.

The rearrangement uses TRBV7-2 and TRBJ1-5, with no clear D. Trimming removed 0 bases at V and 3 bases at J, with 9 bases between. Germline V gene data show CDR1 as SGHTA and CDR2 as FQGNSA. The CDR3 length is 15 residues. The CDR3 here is CASSLASVANQPQHF. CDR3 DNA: TGTGCCAGCAGCTTAGCCTCAGTCGCCAATCAGCCCCAGCATTTT. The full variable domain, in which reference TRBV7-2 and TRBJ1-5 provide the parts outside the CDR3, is GAGVSQSPSNKVTEKGKDVELRCDPISGHTALYWYRQSLGQGLEFLIYFQGNSAPDKSGLPSDRFSAERTGGSVSTLTIQRTQQEDSAVYLCASSLASVANQPQHFGDGTRLSIL.

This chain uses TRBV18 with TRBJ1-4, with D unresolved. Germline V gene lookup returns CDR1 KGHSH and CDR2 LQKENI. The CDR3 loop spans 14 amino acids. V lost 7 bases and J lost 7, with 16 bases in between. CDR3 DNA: TGTGCCAGCTGGACCGGGTTTTCGAGTGAAAAACTGTTTTTT. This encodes CASWTGFSSEKLFF. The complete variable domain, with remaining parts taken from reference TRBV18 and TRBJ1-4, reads NAGVMQNPRHLVRRRGQEARLRCSPMKGHSHVYWYRQLPEEGLKFMVYLQKENIIDESGMPKERFSAEFPKEGPSILRIQQVVRGDSAAYFCASWTGFSSEKLFFGSGTQLSVL.

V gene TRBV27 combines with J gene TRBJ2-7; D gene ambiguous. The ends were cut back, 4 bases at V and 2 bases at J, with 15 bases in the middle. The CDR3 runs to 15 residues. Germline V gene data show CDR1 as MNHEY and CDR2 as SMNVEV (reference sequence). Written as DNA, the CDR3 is TGTGCCAGCAGTTGGAATTTAGGCTCGGCCTACGAGCAGTACTTC. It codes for CASSWNLGSAYEQYF.

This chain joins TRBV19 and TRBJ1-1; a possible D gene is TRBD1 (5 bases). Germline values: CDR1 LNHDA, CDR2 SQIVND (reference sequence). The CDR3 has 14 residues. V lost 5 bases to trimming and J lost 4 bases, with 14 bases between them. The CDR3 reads CASSWGLSLTEAFF. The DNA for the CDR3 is TGTGCCAGTAGTTGGGGACTATCGCTCACTGAAGCTTTCTTT.

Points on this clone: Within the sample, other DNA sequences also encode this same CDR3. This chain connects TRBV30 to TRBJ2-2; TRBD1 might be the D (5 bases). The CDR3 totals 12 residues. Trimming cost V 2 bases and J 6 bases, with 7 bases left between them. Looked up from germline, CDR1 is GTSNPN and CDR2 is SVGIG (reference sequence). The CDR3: CAWSLGAGELFF. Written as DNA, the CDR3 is TGTGCCTGGAGTTTAGGGGCCGGGGAGCTGTTTTTT.

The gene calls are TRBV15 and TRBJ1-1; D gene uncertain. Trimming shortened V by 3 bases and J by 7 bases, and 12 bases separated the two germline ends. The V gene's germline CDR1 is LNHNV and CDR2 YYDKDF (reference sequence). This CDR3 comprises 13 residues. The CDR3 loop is CATSREGWDEAFF. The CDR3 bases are TGTGCCACCAGCAGGGAGGGTTGGGATGAAGCTTTCTTT. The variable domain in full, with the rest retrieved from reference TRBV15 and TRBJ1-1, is DAMVIQNPRYQVTQFGKPVTLSCSQTLNHNVMYWYQQKSSQAPKLLFHYYDKDFNNEADTPDNFQSRRPNTSFCFLDIRSPGLGDTAMYLCATSREGWDEAFFGQGTRLTVV.

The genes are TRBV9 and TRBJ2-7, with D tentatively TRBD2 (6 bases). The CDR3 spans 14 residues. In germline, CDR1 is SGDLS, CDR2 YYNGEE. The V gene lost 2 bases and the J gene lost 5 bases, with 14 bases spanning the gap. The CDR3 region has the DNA TGTGCCAGCAGCGTGCGACTAGTCAGCGACGAGCAGTACTTC. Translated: CASSVRLVSDEQYF.

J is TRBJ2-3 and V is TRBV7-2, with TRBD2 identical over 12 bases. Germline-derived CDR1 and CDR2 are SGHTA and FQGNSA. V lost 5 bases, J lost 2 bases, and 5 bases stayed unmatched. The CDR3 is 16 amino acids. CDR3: CASSTWTSGTTDTQYF. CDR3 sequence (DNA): TGTGCCAGCAGCACTTGGACTAGCGGGACCACAGATACGCAGTATTTT.

The CDR3 loop reads CASSLRLAEGGTQYF. As DNA, the CDR3 is TGTGCCAGCAGCCTTAGACTAGCGGAGGGAGGGACCCAGTACTTC. V and J are TRBV7-6 and TRBJ2-5, with 9 bases identical to TRBD2. CDR1 and CDR2 (germline): SGHVS, FNYEAQ. V shed 5 bases, J shed 7 bases, and the junction held 11 bases outside the gene matches. This CDR3 spans 15 amino acids.

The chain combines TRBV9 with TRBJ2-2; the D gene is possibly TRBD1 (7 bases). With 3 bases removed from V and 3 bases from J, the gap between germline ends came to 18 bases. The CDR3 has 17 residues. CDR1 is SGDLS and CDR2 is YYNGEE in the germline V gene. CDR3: CASSAPQGGSDTGELFF. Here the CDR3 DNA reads TGTGCCAGCAGCGCGCCCCAGGGGGGATCGGACACCGGGGAGCTGTTTTTT.

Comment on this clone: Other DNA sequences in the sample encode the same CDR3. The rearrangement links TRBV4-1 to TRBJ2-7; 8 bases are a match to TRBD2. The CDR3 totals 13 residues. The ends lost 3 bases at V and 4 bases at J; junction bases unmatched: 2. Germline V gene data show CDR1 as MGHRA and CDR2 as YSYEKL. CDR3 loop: CASSQGLEYEQYF. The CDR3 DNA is TGCGCCAGCAGCCAGGGACTAGAGTACGAGCAGTACTTC.